The T cell receptor beta chain under discussion was sequenced for a study of spatial heterogeneity in lung cancer. Study context: Fewer alpha-chain than beta-chain sequences were consistently detected. The study's findings and limits: At resection, ubiquitous expanded tumor TCRs appeared in blood more than at follow-up.

TCRdb redid the calling of the 5' RACE reads with MiXCR, one entry per CDR3 protein. The data hold 60,000 or so distinct CDR3 sequences, with approximately 6% observed a single time. The time point denotes: sample taken at primary tumor resection. The donors were more than 70 patients with non-small cell lung cancer that was early-stage and untreated. No cell sorting; template was whole RNA from tumor, lung tissue or PBMC. A remark on this clonotype: Its specificity is unknown.

Germline-derived CDR1 and CDR2 are DFQATT and SNEGSKA (reference sequence). Trimming at V came to 7 bases and at J to 5 bases, leaving 5 bases not matched to a gene. CDR3 size: 12 residues. This clonotype was obtained from a female donor with early-stage non-small cell lung cancer. The source material was PBMCs, sampled at surgery. This chain links TRBV20-1 with TRBJ2-3, with 8 bases lining up with TRBD2. CDR3 nucleotides: TGCAGTGGCCGGGGGGGAGGAGATACGCAGTATTTT. Protein: CSGRGGGDTQYF.